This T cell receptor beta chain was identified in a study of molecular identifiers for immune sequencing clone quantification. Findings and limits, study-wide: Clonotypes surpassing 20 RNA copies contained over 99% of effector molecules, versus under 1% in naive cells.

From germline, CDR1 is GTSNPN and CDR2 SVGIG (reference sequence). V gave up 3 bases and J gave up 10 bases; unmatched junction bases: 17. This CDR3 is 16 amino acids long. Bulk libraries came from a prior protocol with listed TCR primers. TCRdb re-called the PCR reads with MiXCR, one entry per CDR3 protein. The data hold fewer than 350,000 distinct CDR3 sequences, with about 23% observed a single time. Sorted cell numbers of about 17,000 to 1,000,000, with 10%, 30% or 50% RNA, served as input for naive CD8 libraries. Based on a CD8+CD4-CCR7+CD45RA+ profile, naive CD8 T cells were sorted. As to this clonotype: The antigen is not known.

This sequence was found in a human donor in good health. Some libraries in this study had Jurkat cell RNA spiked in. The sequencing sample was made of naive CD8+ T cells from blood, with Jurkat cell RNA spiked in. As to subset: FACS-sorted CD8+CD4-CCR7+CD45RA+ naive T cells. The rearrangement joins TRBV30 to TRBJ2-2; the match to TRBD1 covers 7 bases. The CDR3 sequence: CAWSQPGPRGPEELFF. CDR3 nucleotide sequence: TGTGCCTGGAGCCAACCGGGCCCTAGGGGGCCCGAGGAGCTGTTTTTT.